These T cell receptor beta chains were read from a single sample in a study of identical twins. Using its own MiXCR run on the 5' RACE reads, TCRdb lists one record per CDR3 protein. Here the sample spans under 400,000 distinct CDR3 sequences, 8.5% to 10% being singletons. The sample consisted of naive T cells sorted from blood. The receptors stem from a woman aged 45-65 years in good health. Both conserved end residues are part of each CDR3. A D gene is named only where the DNA matches it firmly. Size is omitted from some rows. Given values are once, few, many or a class for expanded clones.

>many|TRBV27|.|TRBJ2-5
TGTGCCAGCAGTTTCGGGTCCCCGGCGGAGACCCAGTACTTC
CASSFGSPAETQYF
>many|TRBV20-1|TRBD1|TRBJ1-1
TGCAGTGCTAGAGACGGGACAGGGGCTGCTTTCTTT
CSARDGTGAAFF
>few|TRBV6-1|.|TRBJ1-2
TGTGCCAGCAGTGAAGGTGTGGCAACCCGCTATGGCTACACCTTC
CASSEGVATRYGYTF
>many|TRBV9|TRBD2|TRBJ2-3
TGTGCCAGCAGCGTAGGTTTAGCGGGAGGCGCAGATACGCAGTATTTT
CASSVGLAGGADTQYF
>many|TRBV12-3/TRBV12-4|TRBD1|TRBJ2-1
TGTGCCACCAGGGGACAGGGGGACAATGAGCAGTTCTTC
CATRGQGDNEQFF
>few|TRBV12-3/TRBV12-4|.|TRBJ2-1
TGTGCCAGCAGTTTAATGGACAGGGGTGTGCGAGCGGGAGAGAGGGGTGAGCAGTTCTTC
CASSLMDRGVRAGERGEQFF
>.|TRBV15|TRBD1|TRBJ2-7
TGTGCCACCAGCAGACCGGGACAGCTTTACGAGCAGTACTTC
CATSRPGQLYEQYF
>few|TRBV5-1|.|TRBJ2-2
TGCGCCAGCAGCTCCCTGTACAGGGAGGGGAACGGGGAGCTGTTTTTT
CASSSLYREGNGELFF
>few|TRBV6-5|TRBD1|TRBJ1-1
TGTGCCAGTGCCTTCGTAGGGGGCCAGACTGAAGCTTTCTTT
CASAFVGGQTEAFF
>.|TRBV18|.|TRBJ2-5
TGTGCCAGCTCACCAATGTCCGCCCAAGAGACCCAGTACTTC
CASSPMSAQETQYF
>.|TRBV7-8|.|TRBJ2-7
TGTGCCAGCAGCCCCCGACTAGAGGGGATGGGGGGACAGTACTTC
CASSPRLEGMGGQYF
>many|TRBV20-1|.|TRBJ2-1
TGCAGTGCAGCTGGTACGTGGTTTAACTACAATGAGCAGTTCTTC
CSAAGTWFNYNEQFF
>few|TRBV4-1|.|TRBJ1-2
TGCGCCAGCAGCCAAGATTCGGACAGACCCTATGGCTACACCTTC
CASSQDSDRPYGYTF
>many|TRBV4-1|.|TRBJ2-2
TGCGCCAGCAGCCCGGACAGCATAAACACCGGGGAGCTGTTTTTT
CASSPDSINTGELFF
>few|TRBV5-1|.|TRBJ2-1
TGCGCCAGCAGATCAGAATCCTACAATGAGCAGTTCTTC
CASRSESYNEQFF
>few|TRBV20-1|TRBD2|TRBJ2-1
TGCAGTGCTAGATCACCTAGGGCTAGCGGTTCCTACAATGAGCAGTTCTTC
CSARSPRASGSYNEQFF
>few|TRBV29-1|.|TRBJ1-1
TGCAGCGTTGTCTGGAACACTGAAGCTTTCTTT
CSVVWNTEAFF
>few|TRBV10-1|TRBD2|TRBJ2-7
TGCGCCAGCAGTGCCTCGGGGAGGGCCTACGAGCAGTACTTC
CASSASGRAYEQYF
>.|TRBV12-3/TRBV12-4|.|TRBJ1-1
TGTGCCAGCAGTTTAAGGGCAACCCCCGAAGCTTTCTTT
CASSLRATPEAFF
>few|TRBV5-5|TRBD2|TRBJ2-5
TGTGCCAGCAGCACGACTAGCGGGAGCTCGGAGACCCAGTACTTC
CASSTTSGSSETQYF
>few|TRBV5-1|.|TRBJ1-2
TGCGCCAGCACCCTGGGGGGGAGCCATGGCTACACCTTC
CASTLGGSHGYTF
>.|TRBV19|.|TRBJ1-1
TGTGCCAGTCATCGGGGCGAAAGGACTGAAGCTTTCTTT
CASHRGERTEAFF
>.|TRBV2|.|TRBJ1-3
TGTGCCAGCAGCGAAGAACGGGTTTATCGAAACACCATATATTTT
CASSEERVYRNTIYF
>.|TRBV11-2|.|TRBJ2-7
TGTGCCAGCAGCTTAGGAGGGTACAAGGTGGCGCGGGCCTACGAGCAGTACTTC
CASSLGGYKVARAYEQYF
>.|TRBV4-1|.|TRBJ1-5
TGCGCCAGCAGCTTCGACCGGATCGGGGAGAGATCCCAGCATTTT
CASSFDRIGERSQHF
>few|TRBV7-2|.|TRBJ2-3
TGTGCCAGCAGCTTAGAACGCGCAGATACGCAGTATTTT
CASSLERADTQYF
>few|TRBV12-3/TRBV12-4|.|TRBJ2-1
TGTGCCAGCAGCTCGGACCCCATCACCTACAATGAGCAGTTCTTC
CASSSDPITYNEQFF
>.|TRBV6-5|.|TRBJ1-6
TGTGCCAGCAGTCCCCAGGGTAACGGGGTGTCACCCCTCCACTTT
CASSPQGNGVSPLHF
>many|TRBV5-1|.|TRBJ2-1
TGCGCCAGCACCGGGGGGCAGGATCGCTACAATGAGCAGTTCTTC
CASTGGQDRYNEQFF
>.|TRBV6-5|.|TRBJ2-3
TGTGCCAGCGGGGACCGAAGAAACACAGATACGCAGTATTTT
CASGDRRNTDTQYF
>.|TRBV12-3/TRBV12-4|TRBD2|TRBJ2-3
TGTGCCAGCAGTTTAGGTCCGACTAGCGGGAGGGCCGCAGATACGCAGTATTTT
CASSLGPTSGRAADTQYF
>.|TRBV5-4|TRBD1|TRBJ2-7
TGTGCCAGCAGCTTCCCGGACAGGGCGCCCTACGAGCAGTACTTC
CASSFPDRAPYEQYF
>.|TRBV4-1|TRBD2|TRBJ2-3
TGCGCCAGCAGCCACCCAGCGGGGACTTCTAGCACAGATACGCAGTATTTT
CASSHPAGTSSTDTQYF
>.|TRBV7-2|TRBD1|TRBJ1-2
TGTGCCAGCAGCCGGGGACAGGGGACCCTCTATGGCTACACCTTC
CASSRGQGTLYGYTF
>many|TRBV29-1|TRBD1|TRBJ1-3
TGCAGCGCAGGGGGCCTGACAGGGACTGAAAACACCATATATTTT
CSAGGLTGTENTIYF
>.|TRBV10-3|.|TRBJ1-1
TGTGCCATCAGTGAGTCACGGAGTGCCCTTGAAGCTTTCTTT
CAISESRSALEAFF
>many|TRBV7-9|.|TRBJ2-2
TGTGCCAGCAGCCTAGTAGGGTCCGGGGAGCTGTTTTTT
CASSLVGSGELFF
>.|TRBV25-1|.|TRBJ1-1
TGTGCCAGCAGTGTGTTCGGAAGTAGTGAAGCTTTCTTT
CASSVFGSSEAFF
>few|TRBV30|TRBD1|TRBJ1-6
TGTGCCTGGGACAGGGGAAATTCACCCCTCCACTTT
CAWDRGNSPLHF
>.|TRBV5-5|TRBD1|TRBJ1-1
TGTGCCAGCAGCCTACAGACAGGGTACACTGAAGCTTTCTTT
CASSLQTGYTEAFF
>few|TRBV24-1|TRBD1|TRBJ1-5
TGTGCCACCAGTGATGGGACAGGGGGCATTCAGCCCCAGCATTTT
CATSDGTGGIQPQHF
>.|TRBV5-1|TRBD2|TRBJ2-1
TGCGCCAGCAGCTTGCCGGGCGGGAGACGCAATGAGCAGTTCTTC
CASSLPGGRRNEQFF
>few|TRBV11-3|.|TRBJ1-3
TGTGCCAGCAGCTTAGTCCGGGCGAGCAGGGTGACTGGAAACACCATATATTTT
CASSLVRASRVTGNTIYF
>.|TRBV5-1|.|TRBJ2-3
TGCGCCAGCAGCCGAAGTACCCCAGTCGGAATTCGCACAGATACGCAGTATTTT
CASSRSTPVGIRTDTQYF
>.|TRBV20-1|.|TRBJ2-5
TGCAGTGCTAGCGGGACTTTGCAAGAGACCCAGTACTTC
CSASGTLQETQYF
>many|TRBV5-1|.|TRBJ2-1
TGCGCCAGCAGCGTTCGGAGCGCGGGGAATGAGCAGTTCTTC
CASSVRSAGNEQFF
>many|TRBV3-1|TRBD1|TRBJ2-4
TGTGCCAGCAGCCTTGGGACAGGAGGGTCCATTCAGTACTTC
CASSLGTGGSIQYF
>few|TRBV12-3/TRBV12-4|TRBD2|TRBJ2-1
TGTGCCAGCAGTTCCTCGGGACTAGCGGGGGTCTACAATGAGCAGTTCTTC
CASSSSGLAGVYNEQFF
>few|TRBV12-3/TRBV12-4|.|TRBJ1-4
TGTGCCAGCAGTTTGGACGGGTTTACGGGAAAACTGTTTTTT
CASSLDGFTGKLFF
>.|TRBV28|TRBD2|TRBJ2-6
TGTGCCAGCAGTGTAGCGGGAGCTGGGGCCAACGTCCTGACTTTC
CASSVAGAGANVLTF
>.|TRBV5-1|.|TRBJ2-7
TGCGCCAGCAGCCGAGTGGGGGGAGAGCAGTACTTC
CASSRVGGEQYF
>many|TRBV7-2|TRBD2|TRBJ2-3
TGTGCCAGCAGTCCCGGGACTAGGGGCACAGATACGCAGTATTTT
CASSPGTRGTDTQYF
>.|TRBV7-9|TRBD2|TRBJ2-1
TGTGCCAGCAGCTTAAAACGACTAGCAGCCGATGAGCAGTTCTTC
CASSLKRLAADEQFF